The 20 T cell receptor beta chains below all came from one sample that was sequenced in a study of blood T cell repertoires in COVID-19. Measured with immunoSEQ multiplex PCR; TCRdb has only the in-frame clones, and not every one. There are under 200,000 clones in the sample; approximately 90% occur only once, and roughly 0.56% lies in the top ten. Input material: peripheral blood. These receptor sequences come from a man over 45 with acute or convalescent COVID-19.

V usage is TRBV27 and J usage is TRBJ2-5; D might be TRBD2 (5 bases). Between the trimmed V and J ends, which lost 2 bases and 5 bases, there was a span of 15 bases. The CDR3 contains 15 residues. The germline V gene has CDR1 MNHEY and CDR2 SMNVEV (reference sequence). The DNA for the CDR3 is TGTGCCAGCAGTTTAAAAAAGAGGGTTGGGGAGACCCAGTACTTC. It codes for CASSLKKRVGETQYF.

The chain links TRBV27 to TRBJ2-5, with 9 positions matching TRBD1. Germline assignment: CDR1 MNHEY and CDR2 SMNVEV (reference sequence). J gave up 4 bases and V 5 bases, and 17 bases lay outside the gene matches. This CDR3 region has 18 residues. Written as DNA, the CDR3 is TGTGCCAGCAGTCCCCTTTGGGGGACAGGGTGGGGTCCAGAGACCCAGTACTTC. Protein sequence: CASSPLWGTGWGPETQYF.

The CDR3 DNA reads as TGCGCCAGCAGCCAAGGACAACCCACAGATACGCAGTATTTT. Protein sequence: CASSQGQPTDTQYF. The chain couples TRBV4-1 to TRBJ2-3; D gene uncertain. The CDR3 sequence is 14 residues long. Germline V gene data show CDR1 as MGHRA and CDR2 as YSYEKL. Trimming took 1 base from V and 2 from J, leaving 7 bases between them.

The V call is TRBV28, the J call TRBJ1-6; D is unclear. V was cut by 7 bases and J by 0 bases, with 10 bases left in between. The germline V gene has CDR1 MDHEN and CDR2 SYDVKM. The CDR3 covers 15 residues. Written as DNA, the CDR3 is TGTGCCAGCACCGTTCGGAGCTCCTATAATTCACCCCTCCACTTT. The encoded protein is CASTVRSSYNSPLHF.

Comments on this clone: The same CDR3 can be traced to other DNA sequences in this sample. The chain recombines TRBV5-4 with TRBJ2-3; a possible D gene is TRBD1 (5 bases). Germline CDR1 reads SGHNT; CDR2 reads YYREEE (reference sequence). CDR3 size: 14 residues. V shed 0 bases and J shed 1 base, with 6 bases lying between them. The CDR3 DNA sequence: TGTGCCAGCAGCTTGGGACAGCGCACAGATACGCAGTATTTT. Translation gives CASSLGQRTDTQYF.

This chain joins TRBV12-3 or TRBV12-4 and TRBJ2-7, with no clear D. The CDR3 contains 13 residues. The germline V and J ends were trimmed by 3 bases and 1 base, with 7 bases remaining between them. CDR3 protein: CASSFTPSYEQYF. The CDR3 DNA reads as TGTGCCAGCAGTTTCACACCTTCCTACGAGCAGTACTTC.

The V call is TRBV11-2, the J call TRBJ2-7; D possibly corresponds to TRBD1 (5 bases). V was trimmed by 1 base and J by 4 bases, leaving 14 bases between them. CDR1 is SGHAT, CDR2 FQNNGV, per germline. CDR3 length: 15 amino acids. As DNA, the CDR3 is TGTGCCAGCAGCTTAGTGGCAGGGCTAAATTACGAGCAGTACTTC. Translating it yields CASSLVAGLNYEQYF.

The V gene is TRBV7-2, the J gene TRBJ2-3; D not certain. In germline, CDR1 is SGHTA, CDR2 FQGNSA. Trimming removed 6 bases from V and 2 bases from J, with 6 bases in between. The CDR3 has 12 amino acids. DNA for the CDR3: TGTGCCAGCAGAAGACACACAGATACGCAGTATTTT. It specifies CASRRHTDTQYF.

The J gene is TRBJ1-5, the V gene TRBV19; 7 nucleotides line up with TRBD1. Trimming took 6 bases from V and 6 from J; bases not matched to a gene: 5. This CDR3 region has 13 residues. Germline V lookup: CDR1 LNHDA, CDR2 SQIVND (reference sequence). The CDR3 spells CASRRGLGQPQHF. DNA for the CDR3: TGTGCCAGTAGAAGGGGGCTGGGTCAGCCCCAGCATTTT.

The chain is built from TRBV5-1 and TRBJ2-7; D unclear. Germline V gene lookup returns CDR1 SGHRS and CDR2 YFSETQ. Between the trimmed V and J ends, which lost 0 bases and 3 bases, there was a span of 13 bases. CDR3 length: 15 residues. CDR3 in amino acids: CASSLGVARGYEQYF. As DNA, the CDR3 is TGCGCCAGCAGCTTGGGAGTGGCCAGAGGCTACGAGCAGTACTTC.

The rearrangement uses TRBV2 and TRBJ2-7; TRBD1 aligns across 9 bases. This CDR3 spans 14 amino acids. V lost 8 bases to trimming and J lost 2 bases; unmatched junction nucleotides: 7. CDR1 and CDR2 (germline): SNHLY, FYNNEI. CDR3 loop: CASARGDRAYEQYF. CDR3 sequence (DNA): TGTGCCAGCGCCCGAGGGGACAGGGCCTACGAGCAGTACTTC.

The chain couples TRBV10-3 to TRBJ2-1; D is possibly TRBD1 (7 bases). There are 13 residues in the CDR3. The germline V gene encodes CDR1 ENHRY and CDR2 SYGVKD. V lost 2 bases and J lost 9, with 11 bases in between. This chain's CDR3 is CAISENRGGEQFF. In DNA form, the CDR3 reads TGTGCCATCAGTGAGAACAGGGGAGGTGAGCAGTTCTTC.

The J gene is TRBJ1-3, the V gene TRBV28, with 7 bases matching TRBD1. The CDR3 consists of 16 residues. CDR1 is MDHEN and CDR2 is SYDVKM in the germline V gene. Trimming at V came to 4 bases and at J to 0 bases, leaving 6 bases not matched to a gene. CDR3 in amino acids: CASSSPTGHSGNTIYF. The CDR3 coding sequence is TGTGCCAGCAGTTCCCCGACAGGGCACTCTGGAAACACCATATATTTT.

This chain uses TRBV9 with TRBJ2-2; a possible D gene is TRBD2 (5 bases). The ends were cut back, 0 bases at V and 7 bases at J, with 13 bases in the middle. The CDR3 is 15 residues long. Germline-derived CDR1 and CDR2 are SGDLS and YYNGEE. The CDR3, as DNA: TGTGCCAGCAGCGTAGACGGAGGTGCCGGCGGGGAGCTGTTTTTT. This sequence encodes CASSVDGGAGGELFF.

The chain employs TRBV5-4 and TRBJ2-3, with 10 bases lining up with TRBD2. This CDR3 has 18 residues. V lost 2 bases to trimming and J lost 2 bases; unmatched junction nucleotides: 11. Germline V gene lookup returns CDR1 SGHNT and CDR2 YYREEE (reference sequence). The CDR3 DNA sequence: TGTGCCAGCAGCTTAGGGACGTCTAGCGGGGGTTTCACAGATACGCAGTATTTT. This codes for CASSLGTSSGGFTDTQYF.

The chain links TRBV4-3 to TRBJ1-4, with TRBD1 as a possible D gene (6 bases). The CDR3 has 18 residues. Trimming took 4 bases from V and 7 from J, leaving 25 bases between them. The germline CDR1 and CDR2 sequences are LGHNA and YSLEER. CDR3 residues: CASSREDFRGAMGEKLFF. CDR3 coding DNA: TGCGCCAGCAGCCGAGAAGATTTTCGGGGGGCCATGGGTGAAAAACTGTTTTTT.

V is TRBV2 and J is TRBJ2-7; 7 positions match TRBD1. The CDR3 sequence is 13 residues long. Germline loops: CDR1 SNHLY, CDR2 FYNNEI. Trimming cost V 6 bases and J 5 bases; bases outside gene matches: 7. CDR3 in amino acids: CASRGQVFHEQYF. The DNA for the CDR3 is TGTGCCAGCAGAGGACAGGTATTCCACGAGCAGTACTTC.

V gene TRBV27 combines with J gene TRBJ2-4; D ambiguous. The CDR3 loop spans 14 amino acids. Trimming removed 4 bases from V and 0 bases from J, with 7 bases in between. Germline CDR1 MNHEY, CDR2 SMNVEV (reference sequence). DNA of the CDR3: TGTGCCAGCAGTTCTAGACCAGCCAAAAACATTCAGTACTTC. It yields the protein CASSSRPAKNIQYF.

This sequence joins TRBV12-5 and TRBJ2-5; D possibly corresponds to TRBD2 (5 bases). Germline V gives CDR1 LGHNT, CDR2 FRNRAP. CDR3 length: 13 amino acids. V dropped 4 bases and J dropped 5 bases, with 11 bases sitting between them. CDR3 protein: CASGSGLSETQYF. The CDR3 DNA follows: TGTGCTAGTGGTTCTGGACTTTCCGAGACCCAGTACTTC.

The V gene is TRBV2, the J gene TRBJ2-1; D unresolved. Looked up from germline, CDR1 is SNHLY and CDR2 is FYNNEI. V lost 5 bases and J lost 1, with 15 bases in between. The CDR3 covers 16 residues. In nucleotides, the CDR3 is TGTGCCAGCAGTTTCCCCACCCGAGGTTCCTACAATGAGCAGTTCTTC. The encoded protein is CASSFPTRGSYNEQFF.